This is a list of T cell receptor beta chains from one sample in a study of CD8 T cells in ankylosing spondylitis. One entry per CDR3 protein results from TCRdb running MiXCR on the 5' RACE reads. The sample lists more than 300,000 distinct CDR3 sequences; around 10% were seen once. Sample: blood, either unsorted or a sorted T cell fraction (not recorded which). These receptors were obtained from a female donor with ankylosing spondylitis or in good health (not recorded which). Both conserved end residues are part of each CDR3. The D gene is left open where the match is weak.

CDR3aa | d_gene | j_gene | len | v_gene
CASSLFGQASETQYF | - | TRBJ2-5 | 15 | TRBV7-2
CASSPGPRGRAFF | TRBD1 | TRBJ1-1 | 13 | TRBV6-1
CATSGIQGSPGLAGLDTQYF | TRBD2 | TRBJ2-3 | 20 | TRBV24-1
CASSPRGLLADTQYF | - | TRBJ2-3 | 15 | TRBV21-1
CASSLVSLYEQYF | - | TRBJ2-7 | 13 | TRBV5-5
CAGSQGSRRQPQHF | - | TRBJ1-5 | 14 | TRBV4-3
CASSLSLGIGADTQYF | - | TRBJ2-3 | 16 | TRBV7-9
CASSESSRGEQYF | - | TRBJ2-7 | 13 | TRBV25-1
CATSDPLQNQPQHF | - | TRBJ1-5 | 14 | TRBV24-1
CASSGATNEKLFF | - | TRBJ1-4 | 13 | TRBV5-1
CSARESSVAEAFF | - | TRBJ1-1 | 13 | TRBV20-1
CASSSRITEAFF | - | TRBJ1-1 | 12 | TRBV7-2
CASSPRGGTNQPQHF | - | TRBJ1-5 | 15 | TRBV4-2
CASSLTWTGGTEAFF | TRBD1 | TRBJ1-1 | 15 | TRBV7-8
CATTPSRQAGNTIYF | - | TRBJ1-3 | 15 | TRBV6-1
CASRGGLTFNQPQHF | - | TRBJ1-5 | 15 | TRBV6-2/TRBV6-3
CASSSGQGNEQYF | TRBD1 | TRBJ2-7 | 13 | TRBV5-1
CASGLTGAFF | - | TRBJ1-1 | 10 | TRBV6-1
CATSRVELYNEQFF | - | TRBJ2-1 | 14 | TRBV15
CSASWTSVQETQYF | TRBD2 | TRBJ2-5 | 14 | TRBV20-1
CASSFVLDNEQFF | - | TRBJ2-1 | 13 | TRBV12-3/TRBV12-4
CASSFRRGAHNEQFF | TRBD2 | TRBJ2-1 | 15 | TRBV5-1
CASNPTGDTYEQYF | - | TRBJ2-7 | 14 | TRBV5-1
CSVDDLNTEAFF | - | TRBJ1-1 | 12 | TRBV29-1
CASIIGLAENNEQFF | TRBD2 | TRBJ2-1 | 15 | TRBV5-1
CSARVGGGSQPQHF | - | TRBJ1-5 | 14 | TRBV20-1
CASSFRGVGLNTEAFF | - | TRBJ1-1 | 16 | TRBV5-6
CASSQEKRVWTITEAFF | - | TRBJ1-1 | 17 | TRBV4-2
CASRQPGQTYYGYTF | TRBD1 | TRBJ1-2 | 15 | TRBV5-1
CSAKGEGAITDTQYF | - | TRBJ2-3 | 15 | TRBV20-1
CSARDLAGAGLVDTQYF | TRBD2 | TRBJ2-3 | 17 | TRBV20-1
CATTPRETNEKLFF | - | TRBJ1-4 | 14 | TRBV10-3
CSAPGPTGSANNEQFF | - | TRBJ2-1 | 16 | TRBV20-1
CASSPREDQETQYF | TRBD2 | TRBJ2-5 | 14 | TRBV5-1
CASSTLTSGGEQYF | TRBD2 | TRBJ2-7 | 14 | TRBV18
CASSHPQGVAGSTDTQYF | TRBD2 | TRBJ2-3 | 18 | TRBV4-3
CASSEDRAQRAFF | TRBD1 | TRBJ1-1 | 13 | TRBV5-1
CASSYPGEWEQYF | - | TRBJ2-7 | 13 | TRBV7-8
CASSTTSGSDSEQFF | TRBD2 | TRBJ2-1 | 15 | TRBV19
CASSQGRIGHGSPLHF | - | TRBJ1-6 | 16 | TRBV5-6
CASSHGQGASNSPLHF | TRBD1 | TRBJ1-6 | 16 | TRBV5-5
CASSWDIGGTEAFF | - | TRBJ1-1 | 14 | TRBV5-5
CASTLAGGAGEQFF | TRBD2 | TRBJ2-1 | 14 | TRBV5-1
CASSTDIGSYEQYF | - | TRBJ2-7 | 14 | TRBV2
CASSRPGQGGSPLHF | TRBD1 | TRBJ1-6 | 15 | TRBV28
CAISESSGGQPQHF | - | TRBJ1-5 | 14 | TRBV10-3
CASSEVPTPYEQYF | - | TRBJ2-7 | 14 | TRBV6-1
CASSGSLEEQFF | - | TRBJ2-1 | 12 | TRBV28
CSVEDPSVLLNEQFF | - | TRBJ2-1 | 15 | TRBV29-1
CSASSEGISDTQYF | - | TRBJ2-3 | 14 | TRBV20-1
CSASRWGSFEQFF | - | TRBJ2-1 | 13 | TRBV20-1
CATSRSLAGGFQETQYF | TRBD2 | TRBJ2-5 | 17 | TRBV15
CAISDPRELAVPSYEQYF | TRBD2 | TRBJ2-7 | 18 | TRBV10-3
CSASAPTGDKHF | - | TRBJ1-6 | 12 | TRBV20-1
CSAYILGTDTQYF | - | TRBJ2-3 | 13 | TRBV20-1